The sequence of this T cell receptor (beta chain) was determined in a study of CD8+ T cells in alopecia areata. At the level of the study: At a dose of 5 to 10 mg twice daily, oral tofacitinib was given to treated patients. Disease severity was quantified as SALT score of affected scalp area.

This CDR3 has 15 residues. Trimming cost V 6 bases and J 2 bases, with 15 bases left between them. Germline CDR1 is LNHNV and CDR2 is YYDKDF (reference sequence). Extracted from the samples, RNA was reverse transcribed into cDNA to serve as the sequencing template. Sequencing used immunoSEQ multiplex PCR; TCRdb keeps in-frame clones, though not all of them. The data contain 190,000 or so clones, about 60% of them seen just once; the ten biggest clones take up roughly 12%. Stated treatment: oral pan-JAK inhibitor, 5-10 mg twice daily. Specimens obtained from alopecia areata patients comprised lesional scalp punch biopsies and peripheral blood. PBMCs yielded sorted CD4+ and CD8+ T cells.

The chain carries TRBV15 and TRBJ2-3; D unclear. The sample consisted of CD8+ T cells sorted from blood, taken at week 24, from a patient treated with tofacitinib. The sequence was collected from a human donor with alopecia areata. The CDR3 nucleotides are TGTGCCACCAGTCTGACGGCAGCCCCCACAGATACGCAGTATTTT. Translating it yields CATSLTAAPTDTQYF.